A selection of T cell receptor beta chains follows, all from one sample in a study of cytomegalovirus exposure and HLA in healthy donors. The method was immunoSEQ multiplex PCR; TCRdb's version includes in-frame clones alone and lacks a portion of them. Altogether 55,000 to 80,000 clones are present, around four fifths being singletons, with the ten largest covering about 8.8%. Sequencing was carried out using PBMCs. These receptors originate from a middle-aged man in good health and CMV-seronegative. The CDR3 runs from the conserved cysteine through the conserved F or W. Fields, in order: D gene, V gene, clone size, J gene, CDR3 protein, CDR3 DNA. The D gene is left open where the match is weak. Size tells how often a clone was seen (once, few, many) or the class of an expanded clone, and some rows leave it out.

>TRBD2|TRBV29-1|NA|TRBJ2-1
CSVASTSGSGHEQFF
TGCAGCGTCGCCTCGACTAGCGGGAGCGGGCATGAGCAGTTCTTC
>NA|TRBV11-3|NA|TRBJ2-5
CASSLAGTETQYF
TGTGCCAGCAGCTTAGCAGGGACTGAGACCCAGTACTTC
>NA|TRBV9|NA|TRBJ1-3
CASSVGDLRTASGNTIYF
TGTGCCAGCAGCGTAGGGGACCTTCGGACAGCCTCTGGAAACACCATATATTTT
>TRBD2|TRBV6-5|NA|TRBJ2-7
CASSYSSRGDYEQYF
TGTGCCAGCAGTTACTCGAGCCGGGGGGATTACGAGCAGTACTTC
>NA|TRBV5-6|NA|TRBJ2-3
CASSFGGRTDTQYF
TGTGCCAGCAGCTTTGGCGGTCGCACAGATACGCAGTATTTT
>NA|TRBV18|NA|TRBJ2-1
CASSPSGLWILSYNEQFF
TGTGCCAGCTCACCATCGGGGTTGTGGATCCTCTCCTACAATGAGCAGTTCTTC
>TRBD1|TRBV6-1|NA|TRBJ2-5
CASNRDRGGETQYF
TGTGCCAGCAACAGGGACCGAGGGGGCGAGACCCAGTACTTC
>TRBD2|TRBV5-1|NA|TRBJ2-3
CASSSGTSGGDTQYF
TGCGCCAGCAGCTCCGGGACTAGCGGGGGAGATACGCAGTATTTT
>TRBD1|TRBV2|NA|TRBJ1-1
CASRPRGTGNTEAFF
TGTGCCAGCAGACCCAGAGGGACAGGGAACACTGAAGCTTTCTTT
>NA|TRBV6-1|few|TRBJ2-7
CASFFKQKAAYEQYF
TGTGCCAGTTTTTTCAAGCAGAAGGCGGCATACGAGCAGTACTTC
>NA|TRBV18|NA|TRBJ1-1
CASSSQRNTEAFF
TGTGCCAGCTCAAGCCAACGGAACACTGAAGCTTTCTTT
>NA|TRBV19|NA|TRBJ2-1
CASSIDLLGKGSNEQFF
TGTGCCAGTAGTATAGACCTGCTGGGGAAGGGGTCCAATGAGCAGTTCTTC
>NA|TRBV6-1|NA|TRBJ2-7
CASSKHGTSYEQYF
TGTGCCAGCAGCAAACACGGGACTTCCTACGAGCAGTACTTC
>TRBD2|TRBV7-9|NA|TRBJ2-7
CASSTGTSGSYEQYF
TGTGCCAGCAGCACGGGGACTAGCGGGAGCTACGAGCAGTACTTC
>NA|TRBV4-1|NA|TRBJ2-1
CASSSRGGESYNEQFF
TGCGCCAGCAGCTCAAGGGGGGGTGAGTCCTACAATGAGCAGTTCTTC
>NA|TRBV6-1|NA|TRBJ2-7
CASSRRVSREYEQYF
TGTGCCAGCAGCCGCAGGGTCAGTCGCGAGTACGAGCAGTACTTC
>NA|TRBV28|NA|TRBJ2-7
CASSYHRRGGLEQYF
TGTGCCAGCAGTTACCACCGGAGGGGGGGACTCGAGCAGTACTTC
>NA|TRBV10-1|NA|TRBJ2-3
CASSEYAGMADTQYF
TGCGCCAGCAGTGAGTATGCCGGGATGGCAGATACGCAGTATTTT
>NA|TRBV10-1|NA|TRBJ2-7
CATSELSGTGYEQYF
TGCGCCACCAGCGAACTAAGCGGGACAGGATACGAGCAGTACTTC
>TRBD1|TRBV7-3|NA|TRBJ2-2
CASSSEGASGELFF
TGTGCCAGCAGCTCCGAGGGGGCGTCGGGGGAGCTGTTTTTT
>TRBD1|TRBV27|few|TRBJ2-7
CASSLKGTGIYEQYF
TGTGCCAGCAGTTTAAAGGGGACAGGGATCTACGAGCAGTACTTC
>NA|TRBV18|NA|TRBJ2-5
CASSPFSQSLETQYF
TGTGCCAGCTCACCATTCTCACAATCATTAGAGACCCAGTACTTC
>NA|TRBV2|NA|TRBJ2-3
CASSGGQGPDTQYF
TGTGCCAGCAGTGGTGGGCAGGGGCCAGATACGCAGTATTTT
>TRBD2|TRBV14|NA|TRBJ2-5
CASSQGWAGGPETQYF
TGTGCCAGCAGCCAAGGCTGGGCGGGGGGGCCGGAGACCCAGTACTTC
>NA|TRBV5-1|NA|TRBJ2-1
CASSLGGTGQNNEQFF
TGCGCCAGCAGCTTGGGAGGGACTGGTCAGAACAATGAGCAGTTCTTC
>TRBD1|TRBV11-3|NA|TRBJ2-1
CASRTGGNEQFF
TGTGCCAGCAGGACAGGGGGCAATGAGCAGTTCTTC
>TRBD2|TRBV19|NA|TRBJ2-2
CASSIRSGGPTGELFF
TGTGCCAGTAGTATCCGATCGGGGGGGCCCACCGGGGAGCTGTTTTTT
>NA|TRBV5-4|NA|TRBJ1-1
CASSLAKGGNTEAFF
TGTGCCAGCAGCTTGGCAAAGGGCGGGAATACTGAAGCTTTCTTT
>TRBD2|TRBV10-2|NA|TRBJ2-1
CASSPASGGANEQFF
TGCGCCAGCAGTCCAGCTAGCGGGGGGGCCAATGAGCAGTTCTTC
>TRBD1|TRBV29-1|NA|TRBJ2-1
CSVESRQGAEGYNEQFF
TGCAGCGTTGAATCGAGACAGGGGGCTGAGGGGTACAATGAGCAGTTCTTC